This T cell receptor (beta chain) stems from a study of shared clonotypes between healthy human individuals. About the research overall: Donors had three CD4 naive, three CD4 memory, two CD8 naive and one CD8 memory plate apiece.

Trimming at V came to 4 bases and at J to 4 bases, leaving 8 bases not matched to a gene. CDR1 is MNHEY, CDR2 SVGAGI, per germline. There are 15 residues in the CDR3. Produced via immunoSEQ multiplex PCR; TCRdb's table is partial and in-frame only. Found here are more than 1.2 million clones, just under 99% of them singletons; the top ten hold roughly 0.36%. Sequencing was done on a sample of naive CD4+ T cells sorted from blood. Subset given: CD45RA+ positively selected. The origin of this receptor is a man aged 30 to 39 in good health. The gene calls are TRBV6-5 and TRBJ2-7; 9 bases agree with TRBD1. In DNA form, the CDR3 reads TGTGCCAGCAGTTTCCCGGGACAGGGATCTTACGAGCAGTACTTC. Its protein is CASSFPGQGSYEQYF.